The TCR beta chain under discussion was sequenced for a study of blood T cell repertoires in COVID-19. The CDR3 spans 14 residues. V gave up 6 bases and J gave up 1 base, with 13 bases separating them. CDR1 and CDR2 from the germline V gene are LNHDA and SQIVND (reference sequence). As handled by the study authors: For nucleated cells, counts were estimated from reference gene primer amplification. Repertoires were generated with immunoSEQ multiplex PCR, while TCRdb's copy carries only in-frame clones and drops some. V, J and clone size were drawn from that table, and D and trimming were deduced from the DNA. This sample has roughly 360,000 clones, with around 89% found just once. Participants were placed into cohorts based on the clinical history they reported.

Sequencing was done on a sample of PBMCs or T cells enriched from blood (not recorded which). This TCR derives from a woman aged 25 to 39 with acute COVID-19. J is TRBJ2-7 and V is TRBV19; maybe TRBD1 (6 bases). CDR3 nucleotide sequence: TGTGCCAGTAGGTTACAGGGAAATTCCTACGAGCAGTACTTC. Translating gives CASRLQGNSYEQYF.